This T cell receptor beta chain was sequenced for a study of HIV-infected patients and healthy controls. Germline trimming cut 5 bases from V and 0 bases from J; bases unmatched to any gene: 6. The germline V gene has CDR1 KGHDR and CDR2 SFDVKD. The CDR3 covers 17 residues. The table lists this clonotype with many counts. TCRdb re-derived calls from the 5' RACE reads in MiXCR, one entry per CDR3 protein. The sample yields approximately 67,000 distinct CDR3 sequences, 15% to 20% seen once. The receptor was isolated from a human donor in good health. The chain recombines TRBV24-1 with TRBJ2-2; the match to TRBD2 covers 9 bases. Material: CD4+ T cells from blood. The CDR3 loop is CATSGISGSPNTGELFF. CDR3 bases: TGTGCCACCAGTGGCATTAGCGGGAGCCCGAACACCGGGGAGCTGTTTTTT.